This TCR beta chain was profiled in a study of blood T cells in healthy people across ages. CDR3 length equals 14 residues. The ends were cut back, 3 bases at V and 5 bases at J, with 12 bases in the middle. A second PCR of 7 to 11 cycles used a sample-barcoded 5' primer and a J-beta primer mix. MiXCR, applied by TCRdb to the 5' RACE reads, yields one record per CDR3 protein. The sample records 1.8 million or so distinct CDR3 sequences, about 39% being singletons. Sample: blood. The chain joins TRBV12-3 or TRBV12-4 to TRBJ2-3, with a tentative D call TRBD2 (6 bases). This clonotype originated in a human donor in good health. CDR3 sequence: CASSFWGVEDTQYF. The CDR3 DNA sequence: TGTGCCAGCAGTTTTTGGGGGGTGGAAGATACGCAGTATTTT.